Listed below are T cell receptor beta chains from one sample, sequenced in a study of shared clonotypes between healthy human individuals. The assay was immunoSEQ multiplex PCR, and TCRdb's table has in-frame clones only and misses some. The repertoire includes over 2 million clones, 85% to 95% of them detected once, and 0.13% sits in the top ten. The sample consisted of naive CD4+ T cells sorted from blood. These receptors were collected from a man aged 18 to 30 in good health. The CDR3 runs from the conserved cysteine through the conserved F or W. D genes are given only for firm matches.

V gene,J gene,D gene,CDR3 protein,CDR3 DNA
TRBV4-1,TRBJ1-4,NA,CASSQDMAGTRRGKLFF,TGCGCCAGCAGCCAAGACATGGCCGGGACCCGGAGGGGGAAACTGTTTTTT
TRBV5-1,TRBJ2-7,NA,CASSLDTGSYEQYF,TGCGCCAGCAGCTTGGATACAGGCTCCTACGAGCAGTACTTC
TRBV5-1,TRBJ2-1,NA,CASSRDGNEQFF,TGCGCCAGCAGCCGGGACGGCAATGAGCAGTTCTTC
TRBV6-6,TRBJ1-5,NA,CASRPDLGNQPQHF,TGTGCCAGCAGACCCGACCTGGGGAATCAGCCCCAGCATTTT
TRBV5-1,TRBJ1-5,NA,CASSLGGESNQPQHF,TGCGCCAGCAGCTTGGGAGGGGAAAGCAATCAGCCCCAGCATTTT
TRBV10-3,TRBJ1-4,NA,CAISQFEGANEKLFF,TGTGCCATCAGCCAATTCGAGGGGGCTAATGAAAAACTGTTTTTT
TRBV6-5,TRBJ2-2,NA,CASSYPNSGELFF,TGTGCCAGCAGTTACCCCAACTCTGGCGAGCTGTTTTTT
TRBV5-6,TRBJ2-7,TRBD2,CASSLSDGWGGYEQYF,TGTGCCAGCAGCTTGTCAGACGGATGGGGGGGCTACGAGCAGTACTTC
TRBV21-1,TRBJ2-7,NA,CASSFEHEQYF,TGTGCCAGCAGTTTTGAACACGAGCAGTACTTC
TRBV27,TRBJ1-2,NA,CASSPGVMVYGYTF,TGTGCCAGCAGTCCCGGGGTAATGGTCTATGGCTACACCTTC
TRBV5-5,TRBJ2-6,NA,CASSLFQSSGANVLTF,TGTGCCAGCAGCTTATTCCAGTCCTCTGGGGCCAACGTCCTGACTTTC
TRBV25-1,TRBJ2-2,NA,CASRKGSNTGELFF,TGTGCCAGCCGGAAAGGGTCGAACACCGGGGAGCTGTTTTTT
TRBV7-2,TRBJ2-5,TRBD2,CASSKGTSGDQETQYF,TGTGCCAGCAGCAAAGGGACTAGCGGGGACCAAGAGACCCAGTACTTC